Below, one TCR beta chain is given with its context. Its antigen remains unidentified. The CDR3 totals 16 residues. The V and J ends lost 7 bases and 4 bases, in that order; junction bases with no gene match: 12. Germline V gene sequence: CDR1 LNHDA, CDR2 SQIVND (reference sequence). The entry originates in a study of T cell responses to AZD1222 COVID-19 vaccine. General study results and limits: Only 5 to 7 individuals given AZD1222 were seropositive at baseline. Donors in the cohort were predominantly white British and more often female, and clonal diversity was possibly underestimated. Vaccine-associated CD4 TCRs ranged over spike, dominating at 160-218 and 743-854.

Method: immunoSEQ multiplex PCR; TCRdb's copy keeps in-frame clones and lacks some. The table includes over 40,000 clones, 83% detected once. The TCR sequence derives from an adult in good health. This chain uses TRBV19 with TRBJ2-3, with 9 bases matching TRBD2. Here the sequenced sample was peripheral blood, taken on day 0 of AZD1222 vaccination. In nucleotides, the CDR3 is TGTGCCAGTACCCGAACCCGACTAGCGGCGCCAGATACGCAGTATTTT. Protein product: CASTRTRLAAPDTQYF.